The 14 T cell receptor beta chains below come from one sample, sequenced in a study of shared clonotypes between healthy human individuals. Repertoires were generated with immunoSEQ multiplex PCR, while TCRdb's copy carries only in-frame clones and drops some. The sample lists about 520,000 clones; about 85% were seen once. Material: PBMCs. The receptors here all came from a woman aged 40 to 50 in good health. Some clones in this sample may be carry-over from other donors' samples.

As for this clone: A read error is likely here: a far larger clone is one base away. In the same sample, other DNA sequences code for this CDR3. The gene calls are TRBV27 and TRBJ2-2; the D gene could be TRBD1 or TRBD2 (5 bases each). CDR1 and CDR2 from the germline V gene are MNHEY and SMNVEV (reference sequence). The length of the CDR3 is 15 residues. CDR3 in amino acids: CASSPHGAGTGELFF. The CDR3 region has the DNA TGCGCCAGCAGTCCCCACGGGGCTGGGACCGGGGAGCTGTTTTTT.

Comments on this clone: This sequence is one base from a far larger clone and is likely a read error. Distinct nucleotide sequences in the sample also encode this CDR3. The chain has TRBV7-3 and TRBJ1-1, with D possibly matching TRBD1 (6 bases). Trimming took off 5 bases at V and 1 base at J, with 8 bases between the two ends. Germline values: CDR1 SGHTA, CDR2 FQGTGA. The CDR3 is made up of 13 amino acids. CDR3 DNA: TGTGCCAGCAGCCCCAGGGGGAACACTGAAGCTTTCTTT. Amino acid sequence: CASSPRGNTEAFF.

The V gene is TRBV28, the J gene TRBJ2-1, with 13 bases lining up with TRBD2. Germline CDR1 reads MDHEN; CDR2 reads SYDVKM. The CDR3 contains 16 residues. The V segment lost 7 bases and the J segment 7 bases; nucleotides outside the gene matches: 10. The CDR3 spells CASTTARLAGGNEQFF. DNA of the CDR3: TGTGCCAGCACTACCGCAAGACTAGCGGGAGGTAATGAGCAGTTCTTC.

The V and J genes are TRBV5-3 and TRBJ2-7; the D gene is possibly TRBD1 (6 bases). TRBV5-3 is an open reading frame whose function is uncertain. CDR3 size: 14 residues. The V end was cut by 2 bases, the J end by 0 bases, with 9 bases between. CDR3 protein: CARSFRGYSYEQYF. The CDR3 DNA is TGTGCCAGAAGCTTCAGGGGATACTCCTACGAGCAGTACTTC.

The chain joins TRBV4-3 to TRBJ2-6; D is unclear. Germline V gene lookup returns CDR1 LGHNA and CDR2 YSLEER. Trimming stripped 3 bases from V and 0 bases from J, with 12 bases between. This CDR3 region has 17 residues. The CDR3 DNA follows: TGCGCCAGCAGCCACACCCGACCGTTCTCTGGGGCCAACGTCCTGACTTTC. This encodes CASSHTRPFSGANVLTF.

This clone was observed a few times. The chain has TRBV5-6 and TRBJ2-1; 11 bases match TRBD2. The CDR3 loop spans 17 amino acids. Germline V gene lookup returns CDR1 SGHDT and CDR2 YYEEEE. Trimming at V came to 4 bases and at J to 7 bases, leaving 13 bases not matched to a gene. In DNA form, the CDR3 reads TGTGCCAGCAGCCCGCCCCCGGGACTAGCGGCCCAAAATGAGCAGTTCTTC. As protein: CASSPPPGLAAQNEQFF.

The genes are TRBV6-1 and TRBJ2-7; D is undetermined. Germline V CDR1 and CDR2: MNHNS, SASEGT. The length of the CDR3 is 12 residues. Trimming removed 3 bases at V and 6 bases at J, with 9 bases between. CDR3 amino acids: CASSENWGEQYF. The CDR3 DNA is TGTGCCAGCAGTGAGAACTGGGGCGAGCAGTACTTC.

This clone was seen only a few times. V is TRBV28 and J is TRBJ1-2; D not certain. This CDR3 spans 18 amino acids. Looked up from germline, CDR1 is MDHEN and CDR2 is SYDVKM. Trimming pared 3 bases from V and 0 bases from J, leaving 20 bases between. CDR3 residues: CASSFHGTGKWSNYGYTF. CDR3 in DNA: TGTGCCAGCAGTTTTCATGGTACCGGGAAGTGGTCTAACTATGGCTACACCTTC.

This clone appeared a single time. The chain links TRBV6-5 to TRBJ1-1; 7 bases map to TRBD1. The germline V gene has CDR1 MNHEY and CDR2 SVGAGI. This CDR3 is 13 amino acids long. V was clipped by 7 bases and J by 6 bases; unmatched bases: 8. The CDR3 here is CASTPGGAAEAFF. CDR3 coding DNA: TGTGCCAGCACTCCAGGGGGAGCAGCTGAAGCTTTCTTT.

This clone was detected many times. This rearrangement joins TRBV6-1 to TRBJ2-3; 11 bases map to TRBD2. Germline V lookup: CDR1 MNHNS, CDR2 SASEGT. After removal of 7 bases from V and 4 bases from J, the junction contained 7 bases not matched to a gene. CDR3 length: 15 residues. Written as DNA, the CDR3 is TGTGCCAGCATTTCGACTAGCGGGACCCCAGATACGCAGTATTTT. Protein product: CASISTSGTPDTQYF.

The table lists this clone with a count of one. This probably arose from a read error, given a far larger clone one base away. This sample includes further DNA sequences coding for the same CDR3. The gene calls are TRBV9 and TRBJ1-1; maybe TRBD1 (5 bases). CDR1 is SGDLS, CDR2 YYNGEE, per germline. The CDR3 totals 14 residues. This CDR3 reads CASSPRQGGTEAFF. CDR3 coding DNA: TGTGCTAGCAGCCCGCGCCAGGGTGGAACTGAAGCTTTCTTT.

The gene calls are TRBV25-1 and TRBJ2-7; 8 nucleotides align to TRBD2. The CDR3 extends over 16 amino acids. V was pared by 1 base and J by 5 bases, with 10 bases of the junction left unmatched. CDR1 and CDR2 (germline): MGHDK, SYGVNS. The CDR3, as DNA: TGTGCCAGCAGTGAATCCCGACTAGCGTCGGTCGACGAGCAGTACTTC. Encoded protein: CASSESRLASVDEQYF.

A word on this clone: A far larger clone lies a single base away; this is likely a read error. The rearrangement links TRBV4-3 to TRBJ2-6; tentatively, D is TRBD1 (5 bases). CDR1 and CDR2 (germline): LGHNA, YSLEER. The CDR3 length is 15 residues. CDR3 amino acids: CASSQGTHGANVLNF. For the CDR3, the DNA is TGCGCCAGCAGCCAAGGGACCCATGGGGCCAACGTCCTGAATTTC.

The DNA of the CDR3 is TGTGCCAGCAGTTTCAGGGGGACTAATGAAAAACTGTTTTTT. Translation: CASSFRGTNEKLFF. The chain has TRBV28 and TRBJ1-4, with 7 bases aligning to TRBD1. The V segment lost 3 bases and the J segment 2 bases; nucleotides outside the gene matches: 0. The CDR3 contains 14 residues. Germline V gene lookup returns CDR1 MDHEN and CDR2 SYDVKM.